The 26 T cell receptor beta chains below come from one sample, sequenced in a study of blood T cell repertoires in COVID-19 (dated by TCRdb to 2019 to 2021). Receptors were amplified or captured by the immunoSEQ multiplex PCR assay. This immuneACCESS table, as held by TCRdb, lists in-frame sequences with V and J called but not all clones. Of the missing ones, under half trace to an unresolved V gene in checked studies; the others have no known cause. Present in this sample are around 210,000 clones, 85% to 90% of which were seen just once. Of the sample, about 0.72% falls within the top ten clones. The specimen sequenced was peripheral blood. Receptor source: a woman between 70 and 85 years old with acute or convalescent COVID-19.

The gene calls are TRBV2 and TRBJ2-4, with a weak D call TRBD1 (5 bases). Germline V gene data show CDR1 as SNHLY and CDR2 as FYNNEI. The CDR3 spans 14 residues. The germline V and J ends were trimmed by 3 bases and 2 bases, with 8 bases remaining between them. In DNA, the CDR3 is TGTGCCAGCAGTGAGCAGGGCACCAAAAACATTCAGTACTTC. Translating it yields CASSEQGTKNIQYF.

The CDR3 region has the DNA TGTGCCAGCAGTCGGCCTGCGGGACCCGGGGGTTCACCCCTCCACTTT. Protein product: CASSRPAGPGGSPLHF. V is TRBV7-2 and J is TRBJ1-6; the D gene is possibly TRBD1 (5 bases). From germline, CDR1 is SGHTA and CDR2 FQGNSA. The V end was cut by 6 bases, the J end by 9 bases, with 21 bases between. The CDR3 loop spans 16 amino acids. Complete variable domain (other parts from reference TRBV7-2 and TRBJ1-6): GAGVSQSPSNKVTEKGKDVELRCDPISGHTALYWYRQSLGQGLEFLIYFQGNSAPDKSGLPSDRFSAERTGGSVSTLTIQRTQQEDSAVYLCASSRPAGPGGSPLHFGNGTRLTVT.

This clone was counted between two and nine times. The CDR3 nucleotides are TGTGCCAGCAGTGACCCTAATCAGCCCCAGCATTTT. It is translated as CASSDPNQPQHF. The chain joins TRBV2 to TRBJ1-5; D remains ambiguous. Trimming removed 3 bases from V and 4 bases from J, with 4 bases in between. Per the germline V gene, CDR1 is SNHLY and CDR2 is FYNNEI. The CDR3 runs 12 residues.

This sequence joins TRBV29-1 and TRBJ2-6, with no clear D. The ends were cut back, 4 bases at V and 4 bases at J, with 14 bases in the middle. This CDR3 region has 15 residues. The germline V gene has CDR1 SQVTM and CDR2 ANQGSEA. This CDR3 reads CSVVSSPRGANVLTF. The CDR3 DNA reads TGCAGCGTTGTATCTTCGCCTAGGGGGGCCAACGTCCTGACTTTC. Supplemented by reference TRBV29-1 and TRBJ2-6, the full variable domain reads SAVISQKPSRDICQRGTSLTIQCQVDSQVTMMFWYRQQPGQSLTLIATANQGSEATYESGFVIDKFPISRPNLTFSTLTVSNMSPEDSSIYLCSVVSSPRGANVLTFGAGSRLTVL.

The chain combines TRBV28 with TRBJ1-6, with D maybe TRBD1 (5 bases). V dropped 6 bases and J dropped 7 bases, with 16 bases sitting between them. The length of the CDR3 is 15 residues. CDR1 is MDHEN, CDR2 SYDVKM, per germline. CDR3 loop: CASSPDMGGNSPLHF. The CDR3 nucleotides are TGTGCCAGCAGCCCAGATATGGGGGGGAATTCACCCCTCCACTTT.

Written as DNA, the CDR3 is TGTGCCAGCAGTTTCGTCCAGGGCGAGCAGTACTTC. Amino acid sequence: CASSFVQGEQYF. The chain has TRBV12-3 or TRBV12-4 and TRBJ2-7; D might be TRBD1 (5 bases). Trimming removed 3 bases at V and 6 bases at J, with 9 bases between. The CDR3 has 12 amino acids.

J is TRBJ2-7 and V is TRBV7-8, with 10 bases matching TRBD2. V was clipped by 2 bases and J by 6 bases; unmatched bases: 7. The germline CDR1 and CDR2 sequences are SGHVS and FQNEAQ. There are 15 residues in the CDR3. This CDR3 reads CASSLMVAGGREQYF. The CDR3 DNA reads TGTGCCAGCAGCTTAATGGTAGCGGGAGGTCGCGAGCAGTACTTC.

This clone was picked up a small number of times. The J gene is TRBJ1-2, the V gene TRBV12-5; 7 bases match TRBD1. The CDR3 runs to 14 residues. The junction had 7 bases not matched to a gene; V was cut back by 1 base and J by 8 bases. Germline-derived CDR1 and CDR2 are LGHNT and FRNRAP. CDR3 amino acids: CASGLAGQAAGYTF. The CDR3 DNA sequence: TGTGCTAGTGGTTTGGCCGGACAGGCGGCCGGCTACACCTTC. Drawing the rest from reference TRBV12-5 and TRBJ1-2, the complete variable domain is DARVTQTPRHKVTEMGQEVTMRCQPILGHNTVFWYRQTMMQGLELLAYFRNRAPLDDSGMPKDRFSAEMPDATLATLKIQPSEPRDSAVYFCASGLAGQAAGYTFGSGTRLTVV.

The chain combines TRBV5-1 with TRBJ2-1; TRBD1 aligns across 9 bases. The CDR3 runs 15 residues. V lost 0 bases, J lost 8 bases, and 6 bases stayed unmatched. The V gene's germline CDR1 is SGHRS and CDR2 YFSETQ. The CDR3 DNA sequence: TGCGCCAGCAGCTTGGCCGGGACAGGGTACCATGAGCAGTTCTTC. Residues: CASSLAGTGYHEQFF.

This chain joins TRBV18 and TRBJ1-1, with D tentatively TRBD1 (5 bases). Trimming stripped 0 bases from V and 5 bases from J, with 10 bases between. Per the germline V gene, CDR1 is KGHSH and CDR2 is LQKENI. This CDR3 has 14 amino acids. The CDR3 nucleotides read TGTGCCAGCTCACCACCTATAGGGGTAACTGAAGCTTTCTTT. Encoded protein: CASSPPIGVTEAFF.

This clone was seen a single time. J is TRBJ2-3 and V is TRBV7-2; a possible D gene is TRBD1 (5 bases). The germline V and J ends were trimmed by 1 base and 3 bases, with 14 bases remaining between them. There are 16 residues in the CDR3. The V gene's germline CDR1 is SGHTA and CDR2 FQGNSA. In nucleotides, the CDR3 is TGTGCCAGCAGCTTAGTTTACGGGCAGGGTACAGATACGCAGTATTTT. This translates into CASSLVYGQGTDTQYF.

Turning to this clone: Other DNA variants within this sample encode the same CDR3. The genes are TRBV7-8 and TRBJ1-2; D gene ambiguous. CDR1 is SGHVS and CDR2 is FQNEAQ in the germline V gene. V lost 5 bases to trimming and J lost 7 bases, with 11 bases between them. The CDR3 runs to 12 residues. The CDR3 sequence: CASSPGSGGYTF. The CDR3 nucleotides read TGTGCCAGCAGCCCGGGGTCCGGTGGCTACACCTTC.

The CDR3 protein is CASSVDSGSNEQFF. CDR3 DNA sequence: TGTGCCAGCAGCGTCGATAGCGGGAGCAATGAGCAGTTCTTC. The chain combines TRBV9 with TRBJ2-1, with TRBD2 matching over 9 bases. The CDR3 runs 14 residues. The germline gives CDR1 SGDLS, CDR2 YYNGEE. With V trimmed by 2 bases and J by 6 bases, 3 bases remained unmatched.

The V gene is TRBV4-3, the J gene TRBJ2-7; TRBD1 aligns across 7 bases. Germline-derived CDR1 and CDR2 are LGHNA and YSLEER. CDR3 length equals 14 residues. J lost 3 bases, V lost 5 bases, and 7 bases had no gene match. The chain's CDR3 is CASSSSGTVYEQYF. CDR3 DNA: TGCGCCAGCAGCTCATCCGGGACAGTCTACGAGCAGTACTTC.

V and J are TRBV19 and TRBJ2-3; TRBD2 agrees at 10 bases. The CDR3 sequence is 16 residues long. Unmatched junction bases numbered 8, after V lost 6 bases and J lost 2 bases. CDR1 and CDR2 (germline): LNHDA, SQIVND (reference sequence). This chain's CDR3 is CASRSRTSGVTDTQYF. CDR3 bases: TGTGCCAGTAGAAGTAGGACTAGCGGAGTCACAGATACGCAGTATTTT. Full variable domain (remainder filled in from reference TRBV19 and TRBJ2-3): DGGITQSPKYLFRKEGQNVTLSCEQNLNHDAMYWYRQDPGQGLRLIYYSQIVNDFQKGDIAEGYSVSREKKESFPLTVTSAQKNPTAFYLCASRSRTSGVTDTQYFGPGTRLTVL.

The chain recombines TRBV9 with TRBJ1-1; TRBD1 might be the D (5 bases). Germline assignment: CDR1 SGDLS and CDR2 YYNGEE. CDR3 length: 14 residues. V gave up 0 bases and J gave up 5 bases, with 11 bases separating them. Here the CDR3 DNA reads TGTGCCAGCAGCGTAGTCGGGGGGAGAACTGAAGCTTTCTTT. This encodes CASSVVGGRTEAFF.

This chain joins TRBV12-5 and TRBJ2-2, with D unresolved. The ends were cut back, 4 bases at V and 8 bases at J, with 5 bases in the middle. In germline, CDR1 is LGHNT, CDR2 FRNRAP. The CDR3 has 11 residues. The CDR3 DNA is TGTGCTAGTGGTTCTGTTGGGGAGCTGTTTTTT. This codes for CASGSVGELFF. Full variable domain (remainder filled in from reference TRBV12-5 and TRBJ2-2): DARVTQTPRHKVTEMGQEVTMRCQPILGHNTVFWYRQTMMQGLELLAYFRNRAPLDDSGMPKDRFSAEMPDATLATLKIQPSEPRDSAVYFCASGSVGELFFGEGSRLTVL.

This clone was picked up one time. This chain joins TRBV7-8 and TRBJ1-3, with 9 bases identical to TRBD1. The CDR3 runs to 16 residues. Trimming at V came to 4 bases and at J to 8 bases, leaving 12 bases not matched to a gene. Germline CDR1 is SGHVS and CDR2 is FQNEAQ. The CDR3 is CASSSLQGAPRDTIYF. In nucleotides, the CDR3 is TGTGCCAGCAGCTCCTTACAGGGGGCTCCTCGGGACACCATATATTTT.

The rearrangement links TRBV28 to TRBJ2-7, with a possible D match to TRBD2 (5 bases). V was clipped by 4 bases and J by 4 bases, with 11 bases between them. The CDR3 consists of 13 residues. Germline CDR1 and CDR2: MDHEN and SYDVKM. CDR3: CASSSGIIYEQYF. CDR3 bases: TGTGCCAGCAGTTCCGGGATCATTTACGAGCAGTACTTC.

The chain joins TRBV14 to TRBJ2-7, with 8 bases lining up with TRBD1. This CDR3 has 17 amino acids. Per the germline V gene, CDR1 is SGHDN and CDR2 is FVKESK. V was pared by 0 bases and J by 0 bases, with 7 bases of the junction left unmatched. The CDR3 nucleotides are TGTGCCAGCAGCCAAGAAGGACAGGGTGTTTTCTCCTACGAGCAGTACTTC. Protein product: CASSQEGQGVFSYEQYF. The complete variable domain, with remaining parts taken from reference TRBV14 and TRBJ2-7, reads EAGVTQFPSHSVIEKGQTVTLRCDPISGHDNLYWYRRVMGKEIKFLLHFVKESKQDESGMPNNRFLAERTGGTYSTLKVQPAELEDSGVYFCASSQEGQGVFSYEQYFGPGTRLTVT.

V is TRBV5-4 and J is TRBJ1-1; 7 nucleotides match TRBD1. The CDR3 has 13 residues. Germline V CDR1 and CDR2: SGHNT, YYREEE (reference sequence). V lost 4 bases to trimming and J lost 4 bases; unmatched junction nucleotides: 4. In nucleotides, the CDR3 is TGTGCCAGCAGCCCGACAGGGACCACTGAAGCTTTCTTT. This codes for CASSPTGTTEAFF. Full variable domain (rest looked up from reference TRBV5-4 and TRBJ1-1): ETGVTQSPTHLIKTRGQQVTLRCSSQSGHNTVSWYQQALGQGPQFIFQYYREEENGRGNFPPRFSGLQFPNYSSELNVNALELDDSALYLCASSPTGTTEAFFGQGTRLTVV.

CDR3 in amino acids: CASSLMASGMNEQFF. The DNA for the CDR3 is TGCGCCAGCAGCTTGATGGCTAGCGGGATGAATGAGCAGTTCTTC. This chain connects TRBV5-1 to TRBJ2-1; 9 positions match TRBD2. The CDR3 loop spans 15 amino acids. CDR1 and CDR2 (germline): SGHRS, YFSETQ. The V gene end was trimmed by 1 base and the J gene end by 7 bases; junction bases not matched to a gene: 6. The full variable domain, its missing parts supplied by reference TRBV5-1 and TRBJ2-1, is KAGVTQTPRYLIKTRGQQVTLSCSPISGHRSVSWYQQTPGQGLQFLFEYFSETQRNKGNFPGRFSGRQFSNSRSEMNVSTLELGDSALYLCASSLMASGMNEQFFGPGTRLTVL.

This chain uses TRBV10-2 with TRBJ1-2, with 9 nucleotides matching TRBD1. V lost 2 bases to trimming and J lost 6 bases; unmatched junction nucleotides: 13. There are 17 residues in the CDR3. CDR1 is WSHSY, CDR2 SAAADI, per germline. The CDR3 DNA reads as TGCGCCAGCAGTGAGCCGCTCGGGAACAGGGGGCGTAATGGCTACACCTTC. This translates into CASSEPLGNRGRNGYTF.

This chain uses TRBV7-2 with TRBJ1-5, with a weak D call TRBD1 (5 bases). Trimming left V 4 bases short and J 2 bases short, with 15 bases between. This CDR3 is built from 16 residues. Germline V gene data show CDR1 as SGHTA and CDR2 as FQGNSA. The CDR3 loop is CASSYQGLGGNQPQHF. CDR3 DNA sequence: TGTGCCAGCAGCTACCAGGGTCTGGGTGGCAATCAGCCCCAGCATTTT.

This clone was seen just once. The CDR3 sequence: CATSAPDSPYEQYF. CDR3 DNA: TGTGCCACCAGTGCCCCGGACAGCCCATACGAGCAGTACTTC. This chain links TRBV24-1 with TRBJ2-7; perhaps TRBD1 as D (6 bases). Trimming removed 5 bases at V and 4 bases at J, with 14 bases between. This CDR3 is built from 14 residues. The germline gives CDR1 KGHDR, CDR2 SFDVKD.

The CDR3 DNA reads as TGTGCCAGCAGCTTGGAGGCCGGGAGGATCCAAGAGACCCAGTACTTC. Translation: CASSLEAGRIQETQYF. The J gene is TRBJ2-5, the V gene TRBV5-4, with 7 nucleotides matching TRBD2. After removal of 0 bases from V and 1 base from J, the junction contained 6 bases not matched to a gene. The CDR3 extends over 16 amino acids. CDR1 SGHNT and CDR2 YYREEE come from the germline V gene (reference sequence).